This entry lists 19 T cell receptor beta chains sequenced from one sample in a study of tissue T cells after allogeneic stem cell transplantation. Clones were read by immunoSEQ multiplex PCR, and TCRdb kept only the in-frame ones, dropping some. The sample holds about 48,000 clones, around 67% seen once. Sequencing was done on a sample of sorted cells pooled from one or two spleens. Receptors originate from a pool of C57BL/6 mice in good health.

In its sample, this clone was seen a few times. Genes and germline come from the mouse. The read stops 1 residue short of the end of the CDR3; the missing end is completed from the germline J gene. This chain connects TRBV13-1 to TRBJ2-7; TRBD1 matches 7 bases. V trimming: 3 bases; J trimming: 3 bases; junction bases outside the gene matches: 3. From germline, CDR1 is NSHNY and CDR2 SYGAGN. This CDR3 region has 13 residues. The CDR3 sequence: CASSGGQIYEQYF. CDR3 DNA, as far as it was read: TGTGCCAGCAGTGGGGGACAGATCTATGAACAGTAC.

About this clone: All gene names here are mouse names. Read data end 1 residue before the CDR3 end; the end is taken from the germline J gene. The chain is built from TRBV19 and TRBJ2-1, with a possible D match to TRBD1 (5 bases). Germline V CDR1 and CDR2: FNHDT, SITEND (reference sequence). This CDR3 region has 13 residues. Trimming took 5 bases from V and 7 from J, leaving 13 bases between them. CDR3 protein: CASSRERGAEQFF. The CDR3 bases that were read are TGTGCCAGCAGCAGGGAAAGGGGAGCTGAGCAGTTC.

A remark on this clone: Each gene name is a mouse one. The read comes to an end 1 residue before the CDR3 does, leaving the germline J gene to fill in the end. The chain employs TRBV31 and TRBJ2-1, with D unclear. Trimming took off 0 bases at V and 7 bases at J, with 7 bases between the two ends. The CDR3 is made up of 12 amino acids. Per the germline V gene, CDR1 is GKSSPN and CDR2 is SITVG. The CDR3 is CAWSLGEAEQFF. The DNA read from the CDR3 is TGTGCCTGGAGTCTAGGAGAAGCTGAGCAGTTC.

A note on this clone: Gene names denote mouse genes. The read ends 1 residue shy of where the CDR3 ends; the end is completed using the germline J gene. V is TRBV2 and J is TRBJ2-3; TRBD2 is a possible D gene (6 bases). The CDR3 has 15 amino acids. From germline, CDR1 is LGHNA and CDR2 YSYQKL. V lost 1 base, J lost 2 bases, and 10 bases lay in between. The sequenced CDR3 bases are TGTGCCAGCAGCCAAGTCCGGACTGCTGCAGAAACGCTGTAT. This encodes CASSQVRTAAETLY. In full, the CDR3 reads CASSQVRTAAETLYF.

Details on this clone: Genes and germline come from the mouse. The read ends 1 residue shy of where the CDR3 ends; the end is completed using the germline J gene. The chain is built from TRBV13-2 and TRBJ1-6; 7 positions match TRBD1. TRBJ1-6 counts as an open reading frame of uncertain function. This CDR3 region has 14 residues. Germline-derived CDR1 and CDR2 are NNHNN and SYGAGS (reference sequence). V shed 2 bases and J 7 bases; nucleotides not matched to a gene: 3. The sequenced CDR3 bases are TGTGCCAGCGGTGACAGACAGGGCAATTCGCCCCTCTAC. Its protein is CASGDRQGNSPLY. The entire CDR3 is CASGDRQGNSPLYF.

For this clone: Genes here carry mouse names. The read stops 1 residue short of the end of the CDR3; the missing end is completed from the germline J gene. This rearrangement joins TRBV2 to TRBJ1-3, with a possible D match to TRBD1 (6 bases). The CDR3 is 16 residues long. V lost 0 bases to trimming and J lost 0 bases, with 9 bases between them. Germline V gene lookup returns CDR1 LGHNA and CDR2 YSYQKL. CDR3: CASSQERTASGNTLYF. CDR3 DNA (partial): TGTGCCAGCAGCCAAGAGAGGACAGCTTCTGGAAATACGCTCTAT. The full variable domain, its missing parts supplied by reference TRBV2 and TRBJ1-3, is DPKIIQKPKYLVAVTGSEKILICEQYLGHNAMYWYRQSAKKPLEFMFSYSYQKLMDNQTASSRFQPQSSKKNHLDLQITALKPDDSATYFCASSQERTASGNTLYFGEGSRLIVV.

Notes on this clone: The listed genes are named as in mouse. The read finishes 1 residue shy of the CDR3 end, and the germline J gene is used to complete it. V gene TRBV19 combines with J gene TRBJ2-3; D may be TRBD1 (6 bases). With 5 bases removed from V and 1 base from J, the gap between germline ends came to 11 bases. Looked up from germline, CDR1 is FNHDT and CDR2 is SITEND (reference sequence). This CDR3 contains 14 residues. CDR3 bases read: TGTGCCAGCAGACCAGGGGTGGGTGCAGAAACGCTGTAT. It yields the protein CASRPGVGAETLY. In full, the CDR3 is CASRPGVGAETLYF.

Concerning this clone: Any gene name here is a mouse gene name. CDR3: CASSIDTGNTEVFF. The CDR3 bases that were read are TGTGCCAGCAGTATAGATACAGGGAACACAGAAGTCTTC. The chain employs TRBV19 and TRBJ1-1, with D tentatively TRBD1 (5 bases). From the germline J gene comes the end of the CDR3, since the read stops 1 residue before it. This CDR3 region has 14 residues. Germline V gene lookup returns CDR1 FNHDT and CDR2 SITEND (reference sequence). Trimming removed 0 bases at V and 1 base at J, with 7 bases between.

This clone appeared a few times. Here the gene names and germline are mouse. Read sequence stops 1 residue before the CDR3 end, and the germline J gene provides the missing end. Other DNA sequences in the same sample also yield this CDR3. The J gene is TRBJ2-7, the V gene TRBV13-2, with 12 bases that match TRBD2. Per germline, CDR1 NNHNN and CDR2 SYGAGS (reference sequence). The CDR3 contains 15 residues. V shed 3 bases and J 5 bases; nucleotides not matched to a gene: 6. Here the CDR3 reads CASGGDWGGADEQYF. The DNA read from the CDR3 is TGTGCCAGCGGTGGAGACTGGGGGGGCGCGGATGAACAGTAC.

As concerns this clone: Gene names follow the mouse nomenclature. The observed sequence ends 1 residue before the CDR3 terminus, with the missing tail filled in from the germline J gene. This chain connects TRBV4 to TRBJ1-5; TRBD1 is a possible D gene (5 bases). Germline CDR1 reads LGHDT; CDR2 reads YNNKQL (reference sequence). Trimming cost V 4 bases and J 0 bases, with 7 bases left between them. This CDR3 spans 14 amino acids. The part of the CDR3 DNA that was read is TGTGCCAGCAGCTTGACAGTTAACAACCAGGCTCCGCTT. This translates into CASSLTVNNQAPL. The full CDR3 protein reads CASSLTVNNQAPLF. The full variable domain, in which reference TRBV4 and TRBJ1-5 provide the parts outside the CDR3, is ETAVFQTPNYHVTQVGNEVSFNCKQTLGHDTMYWYKQDSKKLLKIMFSYNNKQLIVNETVPRRFSPQSSDKAHLNLRIKSVEPEDSAVYLCASSLTVNNQAPLFGEGTRLSVL.

On this clone: Genes here carry mouse names. The observed sequence ends 1 residue before the CDR3 terminus, with the missing tail filled in from the germline J gene. This chain links TRBV2 with TRBJ1-1; no clear D. The V end was cut by 1 base, the J end by 0 bases, with 6 bases between. Germline V gene lookup returns CDR1 LGHNA and CDR2 YSYQKL. The CDR3 is made up of 14 amino acids. CDR3 sequence: CASSQGGANTEVFF. The CDR3 bases that were read are TGTGCCAGCAGCCAAGGGGGTGCAAACACAGAAGTCTTC.

Remarks on this clone: Mouse gene names apply. With the read ending 1 residue before the CDR3 end, the germline J gene is used to fill in that end. This chain joins TRBV13-1 and TRBJ2-7, with TRBD2 identical over 10 bases. CDR1 and CDR2 (germline): NSHNY, SYGAGN. V shed 3 bases and J 1 base; nucleotides not matched to a gene: 4. CDR3 length: 15 residues. CDR3 DNA, as far as it was read: TGTGCCAGCAGTGCCCCGGACTGGGGGTCCTATGAACAGTAC. This codes for CASSAPDWGSYEQY. The whole CDR3 protein reads CASSAPDWGSYEQYF.

Comments on this clone: Any gene name here is a mouse gene name. The read halts 1 residue ahead of the CDR3 end, with the missing end drawn from the germline J gene. The chain employs TRBV16 and TRBJ1-1; maybe TRBD1 (5 bases). V was cut by 0 bases and J by 4 bases, with 12 bases left in between. The CDR3 has 15 amino acids. Germline V lookup: CDR1 SGHSA, CDR2 FRNQAP. The CDR3 is CASSLDRRGGTEVFF. Partial CDR3 DNA: TGTGCAAGCAGCTTAGATCGGAGGGGTGGCACAGAAGTCTTC.

About this clone: The gene symbols are mouse symbols. The read falls 1 residue short of the CDR3 end, and the missing part is taken from the germline J gene. V gene TRBV5 combines with J gene TRBJ1-4; D gene unclear. The V gene's germline CDR1 is LGHNA and CDR2 YNLKQL (reference sequence). The CDR3 loop spans 14 amino acids. Trimming left V 4 bases short and J 0 bases short, with 6 bases between. CDR3 amino acids: CASSRTVSNERLFF. The sequenced part of the CDR3 DNA is TGTGCCAGCAGCCGGACTGTTTCCAACGAAAGATTATTT.

Regarding this clone: Genes and germline come from the mouse. CDR3 DNA (partial): TGTGCCAGCAGCCAACACAAGAATTCTGGAAATACGCTCTAT. Translation: CASSQHKNSGNTLY. The full CDR3 reads CASSQHKNSGNTLYF. The rearrangement links TRBV5 to TRBJ1-3; D gene ambiguous. The read gets to within 1 residue of the CDR3 end, and the germline J gene fills in the rest. Germline V gene sequence: CDR1 LGHNA, CDR2 YNLKQL (reference sequence). This CDR3 has 15 residues. V was cut by 2 bases and J by 0 bases, with 8 bases left in between.

About this clone: Gene labels here are mouse ones. The DNA ends 1 residue before the CDR3 does, and the rest of the CDR3 is filled in from the germline J gene. The chain links TRBV5 to TRBJ2-1; D could derive from TRBD1 or TRBD2 (5 bases each). Looked up from germline, CDR1 is LGHNA and CDR2 is YNLKQL (reference sequence). The CDR3 runs 15 residues. Trimming removed 0 bases at V and 1 base at J, with 7 bases between. Incomplete CDR3 DNA: TGTGCCAGCAGCCAAGAAGGGGACAACTATGCTGAGCAGTTC. It translates to CASSQEGDNYAEQF. The CDR3 reads in full as CASSQEGDNYAEQFF.

As regards this clone: Gene names refer to mouse genes. The read falls 1 residue short of the CDR3 end, and the missing part is taken from the germline J gene. V is TRBV19 and J is TRBJ1-3, with no clear D. V lost 1 base, J lost 0 bases, and 8 bases lay in between. The CDR3 runs to 15 residues. The germline V gene encodes CDR1 FNHDT and CDR2 SITEND (reference sequence). CDR3 loop: CASSIYRISGNTLYF. CDR3 DNA (partial): TGTGCCAGCAGTATATACAGAATTTCTGGAAATACGCTCTAT.

Turning to this clone: The gene names given are mouse names. The CDR3 goes on 1 residue after the read ends, and that part is filled in from the germline J gene. The same CDR3 also results from other DNA sequences found in this sample. V is TRBV2 and J is TRBJ2-7, with a weak D call TRBD1 (6 bases). The CDR3 covers 12 residues. Germline V lookup: CDR1 LGHNA, CDR2 YSYQKL. The V gene lost 2 bases and the J gene lost 4 bases, with 6 bases spanning the gap. CDR3 sequence: CASSQTGYEQYF. Incomplete CDR3 DNA: TGTGCCAGCAGCCAAACAGGGTATGAACAGTAC.

In regard to this clone: Genes here carry mouse names. With the read ending 1 residue before the CDR3 end, the germline J gene is used to fill in that end. V usage is TRBV13-2 and J usage is TRBJ2-2; TRBD2 is a possible D gene (6 bases). This CDR3 region has 14 residues. The V gene's germline CDR1 is NNHNN and CDR2 SYGAGS (reference sequence). V was trimmed by 5 bases and J by 5 bases, leaving 13 bases between them. CDR3 loop: CASGGGVRTGQLYF. The part of the CDR3 DNA that was read is TGTGCCAGCGGGGGGGGTGTGCGGACCGGGCAGCTCTAC.